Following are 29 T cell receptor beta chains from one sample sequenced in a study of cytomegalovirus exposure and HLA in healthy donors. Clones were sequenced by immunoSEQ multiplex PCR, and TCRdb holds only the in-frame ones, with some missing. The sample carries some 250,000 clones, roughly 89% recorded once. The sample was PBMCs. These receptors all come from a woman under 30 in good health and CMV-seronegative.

The CDR3 sequence is CASSLIGTSSSYNSPLHF. The CDR3 DNA sequence: TGTGCCAGCAGCTTAATAGGGACTTCGAGCTCCTATAATTCACCCCTCCACTTT. This sequence joins TRBV7-9 and TRBJ1-6; possibly TRBD1 for D (5 bases). This CDR3 contains 18 residues. CDR1 is SEHNR, CDR2 FQNEAQ, per germline (reference sequence). The V and J ends lost 2 bases and 0 bases respectively, with 14 bases between them.

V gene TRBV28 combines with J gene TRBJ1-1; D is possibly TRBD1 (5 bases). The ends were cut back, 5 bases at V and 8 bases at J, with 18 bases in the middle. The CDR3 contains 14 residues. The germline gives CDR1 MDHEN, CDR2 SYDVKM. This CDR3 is CASSLASRVPEAFF. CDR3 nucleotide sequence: TGTGCCAGCAGTCTAGCGTCCAGGGTCCCGGAAGCTTTCTTT. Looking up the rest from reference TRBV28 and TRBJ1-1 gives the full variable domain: DVKVTQSSRYLVKRTGEKVFLECVQDMDHENMFWYRQDPGLGLRLIYFSYDVKMKEKGDIPEGYSVSREKKERFSLILESASTNQTSMYLCASSLASRVPEAFFGQGTRLTVV.

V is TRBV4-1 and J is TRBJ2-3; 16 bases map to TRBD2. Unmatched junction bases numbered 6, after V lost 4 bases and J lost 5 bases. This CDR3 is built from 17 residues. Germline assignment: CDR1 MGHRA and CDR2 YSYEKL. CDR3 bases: TGCGCCAGCAGCCCCGGGACTAGCGGGGGGGCCGGAGATACGCAGTATTTT. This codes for CASSPGTSGGAGDTQYF.

Here the CDR3 reads CASSLSAGSFGELFF. The CDR3, as DNA: TGTGCCAGCAGTTTATCGGCAGGCAGCTTCGGGGAGCTGTTTTTT. The chain couples TRBV27 to TRBJ2-2, with D unclear. The length of the CDR3 is 15 residues. V was cut by 0 bases and J by 7 bases, with 12 bases left in between. Per the germline V gene, CDR1 is MNHEY and CDR2 is SMNVEV (reference sequence).

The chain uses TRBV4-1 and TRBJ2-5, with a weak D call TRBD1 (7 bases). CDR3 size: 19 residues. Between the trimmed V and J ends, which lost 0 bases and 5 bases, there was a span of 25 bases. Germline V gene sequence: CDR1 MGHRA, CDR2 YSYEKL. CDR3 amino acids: CASSQDRPSRQGGRETQYF. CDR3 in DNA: TGCGCCAGCAGCCAAGACCGCCCGTCCAGGCAGGGGGGTCGTGAGACCCAGTACTTC.

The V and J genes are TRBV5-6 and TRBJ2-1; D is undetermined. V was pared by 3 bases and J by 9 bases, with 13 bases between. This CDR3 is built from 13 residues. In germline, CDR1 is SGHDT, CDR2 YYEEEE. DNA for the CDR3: TGTGCCAGCAGCTACCGAGTTGTCGGTGAGCAGTTCTTC. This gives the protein CASSYRVVGEQFF.

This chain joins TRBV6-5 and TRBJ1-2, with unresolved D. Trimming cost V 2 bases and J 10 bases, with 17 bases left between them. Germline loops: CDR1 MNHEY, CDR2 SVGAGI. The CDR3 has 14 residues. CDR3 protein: CASSYGVSGWVYTF. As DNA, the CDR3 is TGTGCCAGCAGTTACGGGGTTTCGGGATGGGTCTACACCTTC.

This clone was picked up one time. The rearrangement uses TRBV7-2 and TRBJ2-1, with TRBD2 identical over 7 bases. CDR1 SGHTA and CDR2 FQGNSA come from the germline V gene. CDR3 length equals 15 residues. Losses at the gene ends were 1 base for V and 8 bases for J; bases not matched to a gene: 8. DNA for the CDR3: TGTGCCAGCAGCTTAGGGAGCGGGGCTAGATATGAGCAGTTCTTC. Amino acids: CASSLGSGARYEQFF.

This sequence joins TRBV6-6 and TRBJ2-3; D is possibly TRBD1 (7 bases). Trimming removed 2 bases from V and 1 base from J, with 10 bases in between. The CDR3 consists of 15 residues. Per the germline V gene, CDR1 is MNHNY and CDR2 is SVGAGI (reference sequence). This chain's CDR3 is CASSYGGTGTDTQYF. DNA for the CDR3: TGTGCCAGCAGTTACGGGGGGACAGGCACAGATACGCAGTATTTT.

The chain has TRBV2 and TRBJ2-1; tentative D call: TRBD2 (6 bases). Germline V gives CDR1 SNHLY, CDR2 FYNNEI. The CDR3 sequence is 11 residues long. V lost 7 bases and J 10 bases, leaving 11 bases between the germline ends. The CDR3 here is CASMDYLEQFF. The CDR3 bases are TGTGCCAGCATGGACTACCTAGAGCAGTTCTTC.

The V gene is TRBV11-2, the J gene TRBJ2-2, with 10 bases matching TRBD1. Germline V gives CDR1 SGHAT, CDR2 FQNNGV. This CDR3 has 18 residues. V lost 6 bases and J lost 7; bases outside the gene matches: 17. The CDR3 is CASSELGQGDFPSGELFF. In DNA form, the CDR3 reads TGTGCCAGCAGTGAGCTAGGACAGGGGGATTTCCCTAGCGGGGAGCTGTTTTTT.

The CDR3 DNA is TGTGCCAGCAGCCCGCGGTCGAACACCGGGGAGCTGTTTTTT. Amino acid sequence: CASSPRSNTGELFF. The V gene is TRBV11-3, the J gene TRBJ2-2; no reliable D call. The CDR3 loop spans 14 amino acids. CDR1 and CDR2 (germline): SGHNT, YENEEA. V was shortened by 5 bases and J by 0 bases, with 7 bases between the two germline ends.

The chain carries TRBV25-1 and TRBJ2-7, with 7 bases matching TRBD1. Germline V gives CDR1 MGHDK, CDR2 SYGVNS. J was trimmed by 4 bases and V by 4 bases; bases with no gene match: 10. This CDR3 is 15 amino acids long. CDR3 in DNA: TGTGCCAGCAGTGGATTCCGGGACAGAGGGTACGAGCAGTACTTC. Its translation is CASSGFRDRGYEQYF.

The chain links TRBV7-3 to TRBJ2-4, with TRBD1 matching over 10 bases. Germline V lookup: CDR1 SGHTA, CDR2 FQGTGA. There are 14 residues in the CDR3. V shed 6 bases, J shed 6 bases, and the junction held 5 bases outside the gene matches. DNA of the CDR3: TGTGCCAGCAGTTCGGGACAGGGGTTAAACATTCAGTACTTC. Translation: CASSSGQGLNIQYF.

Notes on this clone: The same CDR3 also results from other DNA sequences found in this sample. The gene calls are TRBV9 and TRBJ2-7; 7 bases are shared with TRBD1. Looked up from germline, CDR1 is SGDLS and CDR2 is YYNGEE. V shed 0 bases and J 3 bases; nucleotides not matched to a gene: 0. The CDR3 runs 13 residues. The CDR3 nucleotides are TGTGCCAGCAGCGTAGGGGACAGCTACGAGCAGTACTTC. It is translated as CASSVGDSYEQYF. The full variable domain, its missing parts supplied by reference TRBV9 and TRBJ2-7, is DSGVTQTPKHLITATGQRVTLRCSPRSGDLSVYWYQQSLDQGLQFLIQYYNGEERAKGNILERFSAQQFPDLHSELNLSSLELGDSALYFCASSVGDSYEQYFGPGTRLTVT.

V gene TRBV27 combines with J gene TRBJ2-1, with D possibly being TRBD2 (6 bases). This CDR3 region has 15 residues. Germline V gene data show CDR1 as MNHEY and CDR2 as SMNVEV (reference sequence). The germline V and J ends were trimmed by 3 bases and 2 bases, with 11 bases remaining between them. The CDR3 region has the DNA TGTGCCAGCAGTTTCGGGGGTGCCACCTACAATGAGCAGTTCTTC. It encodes CASSFGGATYNEQFF.

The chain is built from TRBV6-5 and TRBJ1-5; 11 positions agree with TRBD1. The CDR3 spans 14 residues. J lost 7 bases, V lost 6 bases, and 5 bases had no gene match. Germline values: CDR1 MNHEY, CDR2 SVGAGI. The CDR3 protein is CASSPGTGGQPQHF. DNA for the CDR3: TGTGCCAGCAGCCCCGGGACAGGGGGACAGCCCCAGCATTTT.

The CDR3 region is CASSWGPGERGAFADTQYF. DNA of the CDR3: TGTGCCAGCAGCTGGGGACCCGGGGAGCGGGGGGCTTTTGCAGATACGCAGTATTTT. V usage is TRBV5-6 and J usage is TRBJ2-3; TRBD2 agrees at 9 bases. After removal of 3 bases from V and 4 bases from J, the junction contained 18 bases not matched to a gene. CDR3 length: 19 amino acids. Germline V lookup: CDR1 SGHDT, CDR2 YYEEEE.

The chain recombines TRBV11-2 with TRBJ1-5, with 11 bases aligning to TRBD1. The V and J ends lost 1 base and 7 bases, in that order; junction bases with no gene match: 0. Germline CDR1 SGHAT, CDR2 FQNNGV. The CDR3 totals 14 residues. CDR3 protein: CASSLGTGGQPQHF. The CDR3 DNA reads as TGTGCCAGCAGCTTAGGGACAGGGGGCCAGCCCCAGCATTTT.

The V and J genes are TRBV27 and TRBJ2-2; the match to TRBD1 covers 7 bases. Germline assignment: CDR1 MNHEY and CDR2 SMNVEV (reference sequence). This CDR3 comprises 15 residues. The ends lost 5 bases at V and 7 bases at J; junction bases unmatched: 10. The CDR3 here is CASSQLGQWGGELFF. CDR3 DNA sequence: TGTGCCAGCAGTCAGCTGGGACAGTGGGGCGGGGAGCTGTTTTTT.

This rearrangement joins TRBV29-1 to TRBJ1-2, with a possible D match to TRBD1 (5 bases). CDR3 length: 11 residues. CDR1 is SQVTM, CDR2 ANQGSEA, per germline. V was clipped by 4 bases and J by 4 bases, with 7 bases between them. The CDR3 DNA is TGCAGCGTTGTAGGGGCCTATGGCTACACCTTC. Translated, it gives CSVVGAYGYTF.

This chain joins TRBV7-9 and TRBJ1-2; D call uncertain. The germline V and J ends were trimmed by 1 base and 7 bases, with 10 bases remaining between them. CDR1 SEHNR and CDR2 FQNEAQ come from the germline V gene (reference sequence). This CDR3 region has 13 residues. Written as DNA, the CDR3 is TGTGCCAGCAGCTTAGGGGGAGGGCGTGGCTACACCTTC. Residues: CASSLGGGRGYTF.

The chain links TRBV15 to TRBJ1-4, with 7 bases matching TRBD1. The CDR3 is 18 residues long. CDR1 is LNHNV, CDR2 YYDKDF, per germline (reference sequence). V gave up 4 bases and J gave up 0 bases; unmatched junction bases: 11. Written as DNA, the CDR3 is TGTGCCACCAGCATGAGACAGGGCCCAGTTGCAACTAATGAAAAACTGTTTTTT. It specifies CATSMRQGPVATNEKLFF.

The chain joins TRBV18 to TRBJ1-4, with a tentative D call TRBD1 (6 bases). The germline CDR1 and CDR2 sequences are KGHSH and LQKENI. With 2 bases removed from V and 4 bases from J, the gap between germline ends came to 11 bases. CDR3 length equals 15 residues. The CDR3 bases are TGTGCCAGCTCACCATCGGGGGGCTTTAATGAAAAACTGTTTTTT. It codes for CASSPSGGFNEKLFF.

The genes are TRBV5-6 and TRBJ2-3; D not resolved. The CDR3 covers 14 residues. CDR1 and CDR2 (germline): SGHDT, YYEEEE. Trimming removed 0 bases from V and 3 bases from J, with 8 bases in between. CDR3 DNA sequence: TGTGCCAGCAGCTTGGTCGCAGCGACAGATACGCAGTATTTT. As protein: CASSLVAATDTQYF.

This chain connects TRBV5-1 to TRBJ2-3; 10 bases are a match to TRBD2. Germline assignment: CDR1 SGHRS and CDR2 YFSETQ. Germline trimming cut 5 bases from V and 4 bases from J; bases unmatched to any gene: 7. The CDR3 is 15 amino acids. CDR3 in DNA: TGCGCCAGCAGATTCGGGACTAGCGCCGCAGATACGCAGTATTTT. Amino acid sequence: CASRFGTSAADTQYF.

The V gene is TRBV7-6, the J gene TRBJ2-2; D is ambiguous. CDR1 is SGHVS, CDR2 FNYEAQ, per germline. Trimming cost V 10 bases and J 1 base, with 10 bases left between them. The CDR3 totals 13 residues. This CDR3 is CATTQENTGELFF. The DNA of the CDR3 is TGTGCCACCACCCAGGAGAACACCGGGGAGCTGTTTTTT. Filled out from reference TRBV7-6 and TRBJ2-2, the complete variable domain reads GAGVSQSPRYKVTKRGQDVALRCDPISGHVSLYWYRQALGQGPEFLTYFNYEAQQDKSGLPNDRFSAERPEGSISTLTIQRTEQRDSAMYRCATTQENTGELFFGEGSRLTVL.

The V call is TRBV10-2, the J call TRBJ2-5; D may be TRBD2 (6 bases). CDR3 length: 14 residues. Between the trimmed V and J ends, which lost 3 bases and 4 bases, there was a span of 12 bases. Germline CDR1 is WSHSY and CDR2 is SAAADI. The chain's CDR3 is CASSEETAGETQYF. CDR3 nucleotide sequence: TGCGCCAGCAGTGAAGAGACAGCGGGAGAGACCCAGTACTTC.

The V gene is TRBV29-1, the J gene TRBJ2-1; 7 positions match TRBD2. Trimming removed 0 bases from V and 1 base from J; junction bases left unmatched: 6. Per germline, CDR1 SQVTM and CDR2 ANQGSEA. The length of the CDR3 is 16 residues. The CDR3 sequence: CSVEDRGGESYNEQFF. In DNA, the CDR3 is TGCAGCGTTGAAGATCGCGGGGGTGAGTCCTACAATGAGCAGTTCTTC.